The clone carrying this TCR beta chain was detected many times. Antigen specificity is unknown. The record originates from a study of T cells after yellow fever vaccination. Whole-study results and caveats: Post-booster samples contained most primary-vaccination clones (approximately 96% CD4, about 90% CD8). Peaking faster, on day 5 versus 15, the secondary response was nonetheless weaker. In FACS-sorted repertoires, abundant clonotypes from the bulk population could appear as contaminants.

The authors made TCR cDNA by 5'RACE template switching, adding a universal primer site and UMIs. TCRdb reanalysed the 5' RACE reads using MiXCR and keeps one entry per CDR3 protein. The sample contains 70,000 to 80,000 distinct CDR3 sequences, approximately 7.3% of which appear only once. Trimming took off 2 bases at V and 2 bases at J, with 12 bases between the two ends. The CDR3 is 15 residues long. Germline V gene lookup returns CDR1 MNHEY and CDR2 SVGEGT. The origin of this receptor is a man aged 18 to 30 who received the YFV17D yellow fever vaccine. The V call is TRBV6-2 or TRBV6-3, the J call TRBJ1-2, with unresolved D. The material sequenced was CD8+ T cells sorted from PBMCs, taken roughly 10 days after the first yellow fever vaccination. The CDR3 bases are TGTGCCAGCAGTTACCGAACGGACCCCAACTATGGCTACACCTTC. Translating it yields CASSYRTDPNYGYTF.